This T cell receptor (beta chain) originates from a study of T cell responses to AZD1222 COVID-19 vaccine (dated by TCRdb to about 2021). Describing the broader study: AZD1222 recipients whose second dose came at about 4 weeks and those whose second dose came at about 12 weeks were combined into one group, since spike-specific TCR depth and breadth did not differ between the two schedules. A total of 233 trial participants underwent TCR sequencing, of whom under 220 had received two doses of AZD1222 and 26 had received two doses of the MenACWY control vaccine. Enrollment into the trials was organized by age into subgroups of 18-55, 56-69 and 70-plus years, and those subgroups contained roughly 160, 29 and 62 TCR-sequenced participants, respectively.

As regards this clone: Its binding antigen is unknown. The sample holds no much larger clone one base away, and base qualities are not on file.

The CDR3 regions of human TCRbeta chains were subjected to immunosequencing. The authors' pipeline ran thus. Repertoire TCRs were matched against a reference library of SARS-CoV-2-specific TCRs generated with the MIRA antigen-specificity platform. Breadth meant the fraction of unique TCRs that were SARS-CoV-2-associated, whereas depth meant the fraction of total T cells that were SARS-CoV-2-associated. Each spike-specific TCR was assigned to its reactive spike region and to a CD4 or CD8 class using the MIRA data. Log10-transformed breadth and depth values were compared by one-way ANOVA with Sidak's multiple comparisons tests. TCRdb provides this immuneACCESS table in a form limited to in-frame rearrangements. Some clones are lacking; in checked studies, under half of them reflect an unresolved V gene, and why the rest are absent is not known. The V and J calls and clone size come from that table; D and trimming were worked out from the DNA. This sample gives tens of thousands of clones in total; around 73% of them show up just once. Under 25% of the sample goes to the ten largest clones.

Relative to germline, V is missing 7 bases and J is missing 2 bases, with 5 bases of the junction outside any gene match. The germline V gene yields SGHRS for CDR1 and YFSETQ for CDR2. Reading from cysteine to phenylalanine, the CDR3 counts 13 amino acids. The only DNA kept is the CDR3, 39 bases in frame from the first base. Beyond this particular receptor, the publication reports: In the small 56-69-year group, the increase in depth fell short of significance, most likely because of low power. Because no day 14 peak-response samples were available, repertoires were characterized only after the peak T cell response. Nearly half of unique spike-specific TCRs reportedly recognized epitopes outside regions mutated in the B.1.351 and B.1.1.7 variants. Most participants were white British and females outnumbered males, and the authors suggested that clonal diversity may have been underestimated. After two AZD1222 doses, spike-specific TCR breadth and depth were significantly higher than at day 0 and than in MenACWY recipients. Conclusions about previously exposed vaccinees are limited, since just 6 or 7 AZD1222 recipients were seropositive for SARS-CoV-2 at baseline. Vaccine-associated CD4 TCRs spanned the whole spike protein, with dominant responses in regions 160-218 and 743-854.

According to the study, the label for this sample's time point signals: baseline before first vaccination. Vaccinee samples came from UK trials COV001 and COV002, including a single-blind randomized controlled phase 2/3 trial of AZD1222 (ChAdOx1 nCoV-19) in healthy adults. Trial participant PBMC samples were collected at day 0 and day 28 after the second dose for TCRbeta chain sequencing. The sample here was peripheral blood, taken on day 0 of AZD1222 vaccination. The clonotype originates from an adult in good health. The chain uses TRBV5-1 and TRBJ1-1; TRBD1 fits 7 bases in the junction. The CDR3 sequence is CASHDRANTEAFF. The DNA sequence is TGCGCCAGCCACGACAGGGCTAACACTGAAGCTTTCTTT.